This T cell receptor beta chain was identified in a study of OX40 agonist ivuxolimab in advanced cancers. Study-wide context: Ivuxolimab was an agonistic, fully human IgG2 monoclonal antibody directed against OX40 (CD134), a costimulatory receptor. The paper reports the monotherapy dose-escalation portion (N of about 52 patients) of the phase I ivuxolimab trial. Of the roughly 52 dose-escalation patients, hepatocellular carcinoma was present in some 19, melanoma in some 15, renal cell carcinoma in 9 and head and neck cancer in 9. Partial responses were achieved by three dose-escalation patients, of whom one had hepatocellular carcinoma and two had cutaneous melanoma. Patients were allowed to have had prior anti-PD-1, anti-PD-L1 or anti-CTLA-4 therapy, and about 40% of the dose-escalation patients had been treated with checkpoint inhibitors. Intravenous ivuxolimab was administered to patients every 2 weeks at six dose levels: 0.01, 0.1, 0.3, 1.5, 3 and 10 mg/kg. In the dose-escalation cohort, over 65% of patients were male, and the mean age was approximately 60 years, with a range of about 23 to 80. Peripheral TCRbeta sequencing aimed to test whether ivuxolimab altered TCR sequence diversity and caused clonal T-cell expansion.

Patients with autoimmune disease history or receiving systemic immunosuppression were excluded from the trial. Peripheral blood for TCR sequencing was drawn from every dose cohort at baseline, at cycle 4 day 1 and at cycle 7 day 1. The samples were taken from a phase I, first-in-human, multicenter, open-label dose-escalation trial of ivuxolimab. Adults with locally advanced or metastatic head and neck squamous cell, hepatocellular, melanoma or renal cell carcinoma were enrolled in the trial. Before TCR sequencing, CD4+ and CD8+ T cells were separately sorted from peripheral blood. Points on this clone: Its antigen is currently not known. Per-nucleotide qualities are absent, and no much larger clonotype sits a single base away.

To sequence the TCRbeta CDR3 region, genomic DNA was isolated from the sorted cells. TCRbeta CDR3 regions were sequenced using the immunoSEQ Assay. TCRdb took over this immuneACCESS table, retaining in-frame rearrangements with V and J assigned. Such tables are incomplete; in checked studies, under half of the missing clones stem from an unresolved V gene, and the remainder is unexplained. The sample includes 100,000 to 150,000 clones, with roughly 90% observed a single time. The ten largest account for under 0.9% of the sample. The CDR1 and CDR2 encoded by the germline V gene (reference sequence) are SEHNR and FQNEAQ. Here V drops 3 bases and J drops 7 bases, and the junction holds 9 bases not matched to any gene. From the cysteine up to the phenylalanine, the CDR3 has a length of 15 residues. The read is trimmed to its CDR3 DNA, 45 bases read in frame from base 1. The study at large found these results: After ivuxolimab, more expanded clones were found on average in CD8+ T cells than in CD4+ T cells. At doses of 0.1 to 3.0 mg/kg, clonal expansion of both CD4+ and CD8+ blood T cells was observed from baseline to week 6. In the 0.1-3.0 mg/kg groups, partial responders had among the lowest normalized peripheral clonal expansion, particularly in CD8+ T cells. The antigen specificity of the clonally expanded peripheral T cells was not determined. Low levels of normalized T-cell clonal expansion were also shown by some nonresponding patients.

The sample was CD4+ or CD8+ T cells sorted from blood, taken in a trial of the OX40 agonist ivuxolimab. The receptor was derived from an adult with an advanced solid tumor such as melanoma, head and neck, liver or kidney cancer. The chain couples TRBV7-9 to TRBJ2-7, and 10 bases in between align with TRBD1. The CDR3 protein is CASSLIVGQGREQYF. The DNA sequence follows: TGTGCCAGCAGCTTGATAGTGGGACAGGGGAGGGAGCAGTACTTC.